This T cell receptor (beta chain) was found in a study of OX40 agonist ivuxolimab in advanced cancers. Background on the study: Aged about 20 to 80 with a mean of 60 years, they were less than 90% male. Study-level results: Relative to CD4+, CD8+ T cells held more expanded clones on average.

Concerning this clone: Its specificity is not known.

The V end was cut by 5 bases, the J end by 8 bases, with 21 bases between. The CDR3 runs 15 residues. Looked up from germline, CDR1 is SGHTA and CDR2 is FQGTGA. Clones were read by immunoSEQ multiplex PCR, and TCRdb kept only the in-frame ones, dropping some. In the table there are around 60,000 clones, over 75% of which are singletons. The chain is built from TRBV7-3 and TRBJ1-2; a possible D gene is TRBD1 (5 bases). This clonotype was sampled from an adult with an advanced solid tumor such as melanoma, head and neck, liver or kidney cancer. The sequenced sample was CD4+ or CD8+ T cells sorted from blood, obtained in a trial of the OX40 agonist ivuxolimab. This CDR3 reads CASSPEPAGMGGYTF. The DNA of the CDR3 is TGTGCCAGCAGCCCAGAACCGGCAGGGATGGGCGGCTACACCTTC. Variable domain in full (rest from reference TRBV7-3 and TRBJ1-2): GAGVSQTPSNKVTEKGKYVELRCDPISGHTALYWYRQSLGQGPEFLIYFQGTGAADDSGLPNDRFFAVRPEGSVSTLKIQRTERGDSAVYLCASSPEPAGMGGYTFGSGTRLTVV.